This is a list of T cell receptor beta chains from one sample in a study of post-analysis software for immune sequencing data. TCRdb independently ran MiXCR on the PCR reads; one entry per CDR3 protein. The repertoire consists of 750,000 to 950,000 distinct CDR3 sequences, with approximately 44% occurring once and the leading ten covering roughly 4.9%. The sample was blood. All receptors come from a girl under 18 with multiple sclerosis. The CDR3 runs from the conserved cysteine through the conserved F or W. The D gene is left open where the match is weak. For some rows the clone size is stated as once, few or many, or as a class when expanded; others skip it.

-	TRBJ2-7	TRBV20-1	TRBD1	CSARSGTGVYEQYF	TGCAGTGCCCGTTCCGGGACAGGGGTTTACGAGCAGTACTTC
-	TRBJ1-5	TRBV7-8	-	CASSQNSADTQHF	TGTGCCAGCAGCCAAAACTCGGCCGATACGCAGCATTTT
-	TRBJ2-1	TRBV6-6	-	CASSYMASGDHNEQFF	TGTGCCAGCAGTTACATGGCTAGTGGAGATCACAATGAGCAGTTCTTC
-	TRBJ1-6	TRBV6-5	-	CASSYRRDGNSPPHF	TGTGCCAGCAGTTATCGGAGGGACGGAAATTCACCCCCCCACTTT
-	TRBJ1-2	TRBV29-1	-	CSVEEEKLANYGYTF	TGCAGCGTTGAAGAGGAGAAGCTAGCTAACTATGGCTACACCTTC
-	TRBJ2-1	TRBV20-1	-	CSASVATYNEQFF	TGCAGTGCTAGTGTAGCGACCTACAATGAGCAGTTCTTC
-	TRBJ1-6	TRBV28	-	CASSPPVGGSSPLHF	TGTGCCAGCAGCCCCCCGGTGGGGGGCAGTTCACCCCTCCACTTT
few	TRBJ2-6	TRBV25-1	TRBD1	CASERGRGQSGANVLTF	TGTGCCAGTGAGAGGGGGCGCGGCCAATCTGGGGCCAACGTCCTGACTTTC
few	TRBJ2-5	TRBV19	-	CASSIPDGEVETQYF	TGTGCCAGTAGTATCCCCGACGGCGAGGTGGAGACCCAGTACTTC
few	TRBJ2-5	TRBV24-1	-	CATSDRGETQYF	TGTGCCACCAGTGATCGGGGCGAGACCCAGTACTTC
-	TRBJ1-2	TRBV12-3/TRBV12-4	TRBD1	CASSPWDSRVLGYTF	TGTGCCAGCAGTCCATGGGACAGCCGAGTGTTGGGCTACACCTTC
few	TRBJ1-5	TRBV4-2	-	CASSQEVPVGQPQHF	TGTGCCAGCAGCCAAGAAGTCCCGGTCGGGCAGCCCCAGCATTTT
-	TRBJ2-1	TRBV24-1	TRBD1	CATSDWDSSSYNEQFF	TGTGCCACCAGTGATTGGGACAGCAGCTCCTACAATGAGCAGTTCTTC
few	TRBJ1-6	TRBV12-3/TRBV12-4	TRBD1	CASSLARGQDNSPLHF	TGTGCCAGCAGTTTAGCGAGAGGACAGGATAATTCACCCCTCCACTTT
-	TRBJ1-2	TRBV6-6	TRBD1	CASSYSISGTVNYGYTF	TGTGCCAGCAGTTACTCTATCTCCGGGACAGTTAACTATGGCTACACCTTC
-	TRBJ1-1	TRBV20-1	-	CSASLGRETEAFF	TGCAGTGCTAGTTTGGGTCGGGAGACTGAAGCTTTCTTT
-	TRBJ2-1	TRBV12-3/TRBV12-4	-	CASSFVSGGEQFF	TGTGCCAGCAGTTTTGTTAGCGGAGGTGAGCAGTTCTTC